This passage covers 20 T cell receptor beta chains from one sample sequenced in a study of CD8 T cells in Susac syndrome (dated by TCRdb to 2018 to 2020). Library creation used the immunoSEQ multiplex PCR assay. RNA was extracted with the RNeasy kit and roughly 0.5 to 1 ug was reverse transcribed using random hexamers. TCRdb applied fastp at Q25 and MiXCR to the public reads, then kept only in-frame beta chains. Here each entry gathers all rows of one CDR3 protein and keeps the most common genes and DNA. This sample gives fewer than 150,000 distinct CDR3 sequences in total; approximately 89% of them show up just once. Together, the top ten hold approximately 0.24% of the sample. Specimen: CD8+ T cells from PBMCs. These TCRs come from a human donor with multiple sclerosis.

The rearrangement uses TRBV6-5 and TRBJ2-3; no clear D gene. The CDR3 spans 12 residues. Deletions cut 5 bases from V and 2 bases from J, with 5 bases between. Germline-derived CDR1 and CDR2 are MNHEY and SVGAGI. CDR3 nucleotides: TGTGCCAGCAGTCACCACACAGATACGCAGTATTTT. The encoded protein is CASSHHTDTQYF.

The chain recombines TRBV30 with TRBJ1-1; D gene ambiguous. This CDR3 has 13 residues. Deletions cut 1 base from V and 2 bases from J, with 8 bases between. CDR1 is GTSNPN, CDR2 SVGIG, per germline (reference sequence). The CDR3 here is CAWSDEINTEAFF. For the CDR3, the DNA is TGTGCCTGGAGTGATGAAATTAACACTGAAGCTTTCTTT.

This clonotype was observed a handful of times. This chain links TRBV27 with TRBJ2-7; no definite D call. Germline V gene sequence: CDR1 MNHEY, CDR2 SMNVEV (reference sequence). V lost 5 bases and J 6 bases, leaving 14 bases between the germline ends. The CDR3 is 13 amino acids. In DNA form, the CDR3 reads TGTGCCAGCAGTGACAACGGGCCTGCCGAGCAGTACTTC. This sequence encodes CASSDNGPAEQYF.

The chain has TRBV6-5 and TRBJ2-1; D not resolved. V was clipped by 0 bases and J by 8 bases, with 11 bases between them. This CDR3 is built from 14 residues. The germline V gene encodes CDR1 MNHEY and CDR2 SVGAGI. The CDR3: CASSYSGSVDEQFF. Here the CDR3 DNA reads TGTGCCAGCAGTTACTCGGGGTCAGTCGATGAGCAGTTCTTC.

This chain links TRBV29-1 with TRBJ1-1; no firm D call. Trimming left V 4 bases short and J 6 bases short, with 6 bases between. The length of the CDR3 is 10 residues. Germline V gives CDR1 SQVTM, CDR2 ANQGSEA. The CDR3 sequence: CSVVDPEAFF. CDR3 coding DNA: TGCAGCGTTGTGGATCCTGAAGCTTTCTTT.

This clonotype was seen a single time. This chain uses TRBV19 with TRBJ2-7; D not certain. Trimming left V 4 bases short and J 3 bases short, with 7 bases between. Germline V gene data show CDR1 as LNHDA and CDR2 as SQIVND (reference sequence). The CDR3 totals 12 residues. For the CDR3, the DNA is TGTGCCAGTAGTAGTGGGTACTACGAGCAGTACTTC. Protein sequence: CASSSGYYEQYF.

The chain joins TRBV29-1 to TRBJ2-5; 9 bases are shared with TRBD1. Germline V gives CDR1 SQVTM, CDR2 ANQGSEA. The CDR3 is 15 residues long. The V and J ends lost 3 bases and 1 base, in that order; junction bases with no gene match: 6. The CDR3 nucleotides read TGCAGCGTTGAGGGGACAGGGTTCTCCCAAGAGACCCAGTACTTC. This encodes CSVEGTGFSQETQYF.

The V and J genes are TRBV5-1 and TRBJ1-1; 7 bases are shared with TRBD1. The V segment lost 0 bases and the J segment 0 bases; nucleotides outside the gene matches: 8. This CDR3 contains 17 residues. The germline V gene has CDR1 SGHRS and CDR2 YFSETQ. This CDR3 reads CASSLGQGQWMNTEAFF. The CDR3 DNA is TGCGCCAGCAGCTTGGGACAGGGACAATGGATGAACACTGAAGCTTTCTTT.

In DNA, the CDR3 is TGCAGCGTTACGGACGGAAACAATGAGCAGTTCTTC. It encodes CSVTDGNNEQFF. V gene TRBV29-1 combines with J gene TRBJ2-1; unclear D gene. This CDR3 spans 12 amino acids. CDR1 is SQVTM and CDR2 is ANQGSEA in the germline V gene. V lost 5 bases and J 5 bases, leaving 10 bases between the germline ends.

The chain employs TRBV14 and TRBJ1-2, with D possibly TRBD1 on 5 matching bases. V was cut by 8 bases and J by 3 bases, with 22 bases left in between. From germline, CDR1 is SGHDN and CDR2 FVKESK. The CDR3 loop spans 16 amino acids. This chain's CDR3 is CASGPGEQDFDYGYTF. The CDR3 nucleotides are TGTGCCAGCGGCCCGGGGGAACAGGACTTCGACTATGGCTACACCTTC.

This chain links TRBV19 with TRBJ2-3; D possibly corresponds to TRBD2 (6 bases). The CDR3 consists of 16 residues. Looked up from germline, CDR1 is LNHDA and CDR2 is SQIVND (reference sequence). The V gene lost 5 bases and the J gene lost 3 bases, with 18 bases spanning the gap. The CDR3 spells CASSLLLRGTTDTQYF. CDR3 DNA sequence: TGTGCCAGTAGTCTACTCCTGCGCGGGACGACAGATACGCAGTATTTT.

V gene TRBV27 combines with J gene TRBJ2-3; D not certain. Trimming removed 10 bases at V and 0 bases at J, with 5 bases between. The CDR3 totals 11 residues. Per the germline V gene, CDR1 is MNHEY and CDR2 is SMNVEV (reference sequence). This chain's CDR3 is CATTSTDTQYF. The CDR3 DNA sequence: TGTGCCACCACTAGCACAGATACGCAGTATTTT.

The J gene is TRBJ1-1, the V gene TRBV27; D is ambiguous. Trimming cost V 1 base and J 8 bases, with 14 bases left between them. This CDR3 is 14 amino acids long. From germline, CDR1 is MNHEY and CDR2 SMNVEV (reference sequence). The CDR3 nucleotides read TGTGCCAGCAGTTTATTTGACGGCCGTGCGGAAGCTTTCTTT. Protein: CASSLFDGRAEAFF.

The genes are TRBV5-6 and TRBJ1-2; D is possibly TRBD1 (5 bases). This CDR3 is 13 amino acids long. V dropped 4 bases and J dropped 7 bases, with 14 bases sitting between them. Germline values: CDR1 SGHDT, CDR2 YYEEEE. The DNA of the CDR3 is TGTGCCAGCAGCCTGCTTCAGGGAGGTGGCTACACCTTC. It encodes CASSLLQGGGYTF.

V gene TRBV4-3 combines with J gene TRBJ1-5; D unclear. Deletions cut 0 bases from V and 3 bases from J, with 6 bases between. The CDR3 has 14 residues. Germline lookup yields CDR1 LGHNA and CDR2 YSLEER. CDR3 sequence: CASSQDATNQPQHF. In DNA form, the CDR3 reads TGCGCCAGCAGCCAAGATGCGACCAATCAGCCCCAGCATTTT.

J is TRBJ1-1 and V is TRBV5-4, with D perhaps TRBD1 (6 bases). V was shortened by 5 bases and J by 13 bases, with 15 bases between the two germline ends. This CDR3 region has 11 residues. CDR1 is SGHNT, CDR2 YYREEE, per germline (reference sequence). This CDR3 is CASRRQEELFF. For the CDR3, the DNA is TGTGCCAGCAGACGACAGGAGGAGCTTTTCTTT.

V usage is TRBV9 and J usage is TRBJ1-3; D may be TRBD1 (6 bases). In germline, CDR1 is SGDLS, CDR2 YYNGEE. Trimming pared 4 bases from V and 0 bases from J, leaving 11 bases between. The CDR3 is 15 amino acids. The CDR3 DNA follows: TGTGCCAGCAGCCTCCCAGGGGACTCTGGAAACACCATATATTTT. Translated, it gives CASSLPGDSGNTIYF.

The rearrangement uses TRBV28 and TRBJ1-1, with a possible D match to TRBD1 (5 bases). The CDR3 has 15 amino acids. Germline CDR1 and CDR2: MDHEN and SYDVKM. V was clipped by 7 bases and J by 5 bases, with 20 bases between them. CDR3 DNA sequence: TGTGCCAGCACCTCCTGGCGGACCCAGGGAACTGAAGCTTTCTTT. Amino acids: CASTSWRTQGTEAFF.

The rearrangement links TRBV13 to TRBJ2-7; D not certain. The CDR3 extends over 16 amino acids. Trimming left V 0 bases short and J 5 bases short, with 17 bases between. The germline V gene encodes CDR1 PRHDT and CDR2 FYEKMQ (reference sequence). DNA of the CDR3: TGTGCCAGCAGCTTAGGCCTGTGGGGTTTACTCGACGAGCAGTACTTC. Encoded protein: CASSLGLWGLLDEQYF.

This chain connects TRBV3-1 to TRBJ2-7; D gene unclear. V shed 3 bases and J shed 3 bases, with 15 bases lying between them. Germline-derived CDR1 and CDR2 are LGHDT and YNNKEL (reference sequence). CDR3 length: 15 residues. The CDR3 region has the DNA TGTGCCAGCAGCCAGGAGACTCTTCCCCTCTACGAGCAGTACTTC. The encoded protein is CASSQETLPLYEQYF.